Shown below are 23 T cell receptor beta chains from a single sample sequenced in a study of CD8 T cells in ankylosing spondylitis. TCRdb itself ran the 5' RACE reads through MiXCR, one entry per CDR3 protein. The sample carries approximately 300,000 distinct CDR3 sequences, approximately 8.2% recorded once. Their antigen targets remain unknown. Overall study findings and caveats: For ankylosing spondylitis blood, a TCR beta motif of 7 or 8 highly homologous variants appeared characteristic.

Source material: blood, either unsorted or a sorted T cell fraction (not recorded which). All receptors come from a male donor with ankylosing spondylitis.

This clonotype occurred a few times. The rearrangement uses TRBV28 and TRBJ2-7, with D maybe TRBD2 (5 bases). This CDR3 comprises 14 residues. CDR1 and CDR2 from the germline V gene are MDHEN and SYDVKM. Trimming removed 6 bases at V and 4 bases at J, with 16 bases between. CDR3 in amino acids: CASSRPLGAYEQYF. CDR3 DNA: TGTGCCAGCAGCCGACCACTAGGAGCTTACGAGCAGTACTTC.

The gene calls are TRBV5-1 and TRBJ1-2; possibly TRBD1 for D (5 bases). Between the trimmed V and J ends, which lost 4 bases and 3 bases, there was a span of 16 bases. The V gene's germline CDR1 is SGHRS and CDR2 YFSETQ. The CDR3 runs to 15 residues. CDR3 DNA sequence: TGCGCCAGCAGCCCCCTGAGAGGGGCGGACTATGGCTACACCTTC. Translating gives CASSPLRGADYGYTF.

There are many counts of this clonotype. The chain employs TRBV12-3 or TRBV12-4 and TRBJ2-7, with unresolved D. The V end was cut by 3 bases, the J end by 7 bases, with 19 bases between. The CDR3 contains 15 residues. Here the CDR3 DNA reads TGTGCCAGCAGTTTCAACCTACAAAGTAATCGGGAGCAGTACTTC. The encoded protein is CASSFNLQSNREQYF.

There are a few counts of this clonotype. The rearrangement links TRBV5-1 to TRBJ2-1, with D perhaps TRBD2 (6 bases). There are 13 residues in the CDR3. The germline gives CDR1 SGHRS, CDR2 YFSETQ. Trimming took off 2 bases at V and 8 bases at J, with 11 bases between the two ends. The CDR3, as DNA: TGCGCCAGCAGCTTCCCGGGAGAGTATGAGCAGTTCTTC. Translated: CASSFPGEYEQFF.

The chain links TRBV3-1 to TRBJ2-1; tentatively, D is TRBD1 or TRBD2 (5 bases each). V was trimmed by 4 bases and J by 3 bases, leaving 13 bases between them. This CDR3 is 15 amino acids long. Germline V gene data show CDR1 as LGHDT and CDR2 as YNNKEL (reference sequence). The CDR3 nucleotides are TGTGCCAGCAGCCCGAGAGGGACGAACTACAATGAGCAGTTCTTC. Translation gives CASSPRGTNYNEQFF.

In its sample, this clonotype was seen a few times. This chain joins TRBV20-1 and TRBJ2-3; no clear D gene. Trimming took 3 bases from V and 4 from J, leaving 8 bases between them. Looked up from germline, CDR1 is DFQATT and CDR2 is SNEGSKA (reference sequence). CDR3 size: 12 residues. This chain's CDR3 is CSASLLPDTQYF. The CDR3 coding sequence is TGCAGTGCTAGTCTGCTTCCAGATACGCAGTATTTT.

This chain links TRBV5-6 with TRBJ2-7; 7 bases are shared with TRBD1. CDR3 size: 15 residues. CDR1 and CDR2 from the germline V gene are SGHDT and YYEEEE. V shed 1 base, J shed 2 bases, and the junction held 6 bases outside the gene matches. Here the CDR3 reads CASSLIDGTAYEQYF. The DNA for the CDR3 is TGTGCCAGCAGCTTGATCGATGGGACAGCCTACGAGCAGTACTTC.

This clonotype was observed a few times. The chain is built from TRBV25-1 and TRBJ1-1; D remains unclear. Trimming removed 0 bases from V and 5 bases from J, with 7 bases in between. CDR3 size: 13 residues. Germline loops: CDR1 MGHDK, CDR2 SYGVNS. The CDR3 DNA sequence: TGTGCCAGCAGTGAATATGCAAGGACTGAAGCTTTCTTT. This translates into CASSEYARTEAFF.

This chain joins TRBV7-8 and TRBJ1-1; 8 bases line up with TRBD1. The V gene end was trimmed by 4 bases and the J gene end by 5 bases; junction bases not matched to a gene: 9. This CDR3 has 15 residues. Germline V CDR1 and CDR2: SGHVS, FQNEAQ. This CDR3 is CASSWSGQAGTEAFF. The CDR3 bases are TGTGCCAGCAGCTGGTCGGGACAGGCGGGGACTGAAGCTTTCTTT.

This clonotype was counted between two and nine times. The rearrangement joins TRBV18 to TRBJ2-1; possibly TRBD2 for D (5 bases). Germline V gene sequence: CDR1 KGHSH, CDR2 LQKENI. The CDR3 is 14 amino acids. V lost 3 bases, J lost 7 bases, and 13 bases lay in between. DNA of the CDR3: TGTGCCAGCTCACCCCCGGTACTAGAGAATGAGCAGTTCTTC. Translated, it gives CASSPPVLENEQFF.

This clonotype was seen at least ten times. The V call is TRBV16, the J call TRBJ1-2, with no clear D. Trimming took off 3 bases at V and 4 bases at J, with 12 bases between the two ends. The CDR3 spans 14 residues. The germline CDR1 and CDR2 sequences are KGHSY and FQNENV. The CDR3 nucleotides are TGTGCCAGCAGCCATCGTGCCGACTTCTATGGCTACACCTTC. It specifies CASSHRADFYGYTF.

V usage is TRBV4-1 and J usage is TRBJ1-5; 9 positions match TRBD1. Germline CDR1 reads MGHRA; CDR2 reads YSYEKL. The CDR3 has 15 amino acids. J lost 5 bases, V lost 3 bases, and 5 bases had no gene match. In DNA form, the CDR3 reads TGCGCCAGCAGCCACCGGACAGGGGCAGATCAGCCCCAGCATTTT. This gives the protein CASSHRTGADQPQHF.

This clonotype appeared a few times. The chain recombines TRBV4-1 with TRBJ2-5; the match to TRBD1 covers 11 bases. Germline trimming cut 1 base from V and 4 bases from J; bases unmatched to any gene: 2. This CDR3 has 15 amino acids. The V gene's germline CDR1 is MGHRA and CDR2 YSYEKL. Written as DNA, the CDR3 is TGCGCCAGCAGCCAAGTTGGACAGGGGGCAGAGACCCAGTACTTC. Translation gives CASSQVGQGAETQYF.

This clonotype has a count of ten or more. This chain links TRBV7-9 with TRBJ1-4; D remains unclear. V shed 0 bases and J shed 7 bases, with 3 bases lying between them. CDR1 and CDR2 from the germline V gene are SEHNR and FQNEAQ (reference sequence). This CDR3 has 12 amino acids. CDR3 coding DNA: TGTGCCAGCAGCTTAGCGCCTGAAAAACTGTTTTTT. This gives the protein CASSLAPEKLFF.

This clonotype was detected ten times or more. The chain employs TRBV11-2 and TRBJ2-1; D is unclear. CDR1 SGHAT and CDR2 FQNNGV come from the germline V gene. The CDR3 runs 15 residues. With 3 bases removed from V and 4 bases from J, the gap between germline ends came to 13 bases. CDR3 sequence reads: CASSFAPDLYNEQFF. As DNA, the CDR3 is TGTGCCAGCAGCTTCGCCCCTGACTTATACAATGAGCAGTTCTTC.

A remark on this clonotype: Germline is not matched at one junction end, which may reflect a read error. The rearrangement links TRBV9 to TRBJ1-6; 8 nucleotides match TRBD1. CDR1 is SGDLS and CDR2 is YYNGEE in the germline V gene. The CDR3 has 16 residues. The DNA for the CDR3 is TGTACCAGCAGCGTGCAATTGGACAGGGAAGGTTCACCCCTCCACTTT. It is translated as CTSSVQLDREGSPLHF.

This clonotype was counted only a few times. The V and J genes are TRBV5-1 and TRBJ2-1, with unresolved D. Germline CDR1 and CDR2: SGHRS and YFSETQ. The CDR3 is 15 residues long. Trimming took off 1 base at V and 3 bases at J, with 11 bases between the two ends. In DNA form, the CDR3 reads TGCGCCAGCAGCTTGCGGGTATCCGACTACAATGAGCAGTTCTTC. It specifies CASSLRVSDYNEQFF.

A few counts support this clonotype. The V call is TRBV20-1, the J call TRBJ2-7; the match to TRBD2 covers 8 bases. V was pared by 0 bases and J by 7 bases, with 14 bases of the junction left unmatched. The CDR3 length is 16 residues. From germline, CDR1 is DFQATT and CDR2 SNEGSKA (reference sequence). The CDR3 DNA is TGCAGTGCTAGAGATTTTCTGACCAGCGGGAGTCTAGAGCAGTACTTC. Protein product: CSARDFLTSGSLEQYF.

This clonotype was observed many times. This chain uses TRBV5-1 with TRBJ2-3, with D maybe TRBD2 (6 bases). Germline V gives CDR1 SGHRS, CDR2 YFSETQ. The CDR3 spans 13 residues. V lost 4 bases and J lost 3, with 9 bases in between. The CDR3 DNA is TGCGCCAGCAGCGCCGCGGGAACAGATACGCAGTATTTT. Amino acid sequence: CASSAAGTDTQYF.

Many counts were recorded for this clonotype. The chain links TRBV5-1 to TRBJ2-1, with 8 bases that match TRBD1. The CDR3 is 15 amino acids. The germline V gene encodes CDR1 SGHRS and CDR2 YFSETQ. The V gene end was trimmed by 4 bases and the J gene end by 3 bases; junction bases not matched to a gene: 6. The CDR3: CASSRPGQDYNEQFF. DNA for the CDR3: TGCGCCAGCAGCAGACCGGGACAGGACTACAATGAGCAGTTCTTC.

V usage is TRBV18 and J usage is TRBJ2-7; 10 nucleotides align to TRBD2. With 1 base clipped from V and 4 bases from J, the junction kept 4 bases outside the gene matches. Looked up from germline, CDR1 is KGHSH and CDR2 is LQKENI. The CDR3 spans 15 residues. The CDR3 loop is CASSPLPSGRYEQYF. The CDR3 DNA reads TGTGCCAGCTCACCACTGCCTAGCGGGAGATACGAGCAGTACTTC.

This chain connects TRBV7-2 to TRBJ1-5, with no clear D. The germline V gene has CDR1 SGHTA and CDR2 FQGNSA. The CDR3 consists of 13 residues. V was shortened by 5 bases and J by 7 bases, with 12 bases between the two germline ends. CDR3 nucleotide sequence: TGTGCCAGCAGCAATATACCGGGACAGCCCCAGCATTTT. Amino acid sequence: CASSNIPGQPQHF.

This clonotype came up a few times. The rearrangement joins TRBV12-3 or TRBV12-4 to TRBJ2-1, with D possibly matching TRBD2 (6 bases). The ends were cut back, 6 bases at V and 14 bases at J, with 14 bases in the middle. The CDR3 is 11 residues long. CDR3 bases: TGTGCCAGCAGCACAAACTGGGAGGAGTTCTTC. It specifies CASSTNWEEFF.